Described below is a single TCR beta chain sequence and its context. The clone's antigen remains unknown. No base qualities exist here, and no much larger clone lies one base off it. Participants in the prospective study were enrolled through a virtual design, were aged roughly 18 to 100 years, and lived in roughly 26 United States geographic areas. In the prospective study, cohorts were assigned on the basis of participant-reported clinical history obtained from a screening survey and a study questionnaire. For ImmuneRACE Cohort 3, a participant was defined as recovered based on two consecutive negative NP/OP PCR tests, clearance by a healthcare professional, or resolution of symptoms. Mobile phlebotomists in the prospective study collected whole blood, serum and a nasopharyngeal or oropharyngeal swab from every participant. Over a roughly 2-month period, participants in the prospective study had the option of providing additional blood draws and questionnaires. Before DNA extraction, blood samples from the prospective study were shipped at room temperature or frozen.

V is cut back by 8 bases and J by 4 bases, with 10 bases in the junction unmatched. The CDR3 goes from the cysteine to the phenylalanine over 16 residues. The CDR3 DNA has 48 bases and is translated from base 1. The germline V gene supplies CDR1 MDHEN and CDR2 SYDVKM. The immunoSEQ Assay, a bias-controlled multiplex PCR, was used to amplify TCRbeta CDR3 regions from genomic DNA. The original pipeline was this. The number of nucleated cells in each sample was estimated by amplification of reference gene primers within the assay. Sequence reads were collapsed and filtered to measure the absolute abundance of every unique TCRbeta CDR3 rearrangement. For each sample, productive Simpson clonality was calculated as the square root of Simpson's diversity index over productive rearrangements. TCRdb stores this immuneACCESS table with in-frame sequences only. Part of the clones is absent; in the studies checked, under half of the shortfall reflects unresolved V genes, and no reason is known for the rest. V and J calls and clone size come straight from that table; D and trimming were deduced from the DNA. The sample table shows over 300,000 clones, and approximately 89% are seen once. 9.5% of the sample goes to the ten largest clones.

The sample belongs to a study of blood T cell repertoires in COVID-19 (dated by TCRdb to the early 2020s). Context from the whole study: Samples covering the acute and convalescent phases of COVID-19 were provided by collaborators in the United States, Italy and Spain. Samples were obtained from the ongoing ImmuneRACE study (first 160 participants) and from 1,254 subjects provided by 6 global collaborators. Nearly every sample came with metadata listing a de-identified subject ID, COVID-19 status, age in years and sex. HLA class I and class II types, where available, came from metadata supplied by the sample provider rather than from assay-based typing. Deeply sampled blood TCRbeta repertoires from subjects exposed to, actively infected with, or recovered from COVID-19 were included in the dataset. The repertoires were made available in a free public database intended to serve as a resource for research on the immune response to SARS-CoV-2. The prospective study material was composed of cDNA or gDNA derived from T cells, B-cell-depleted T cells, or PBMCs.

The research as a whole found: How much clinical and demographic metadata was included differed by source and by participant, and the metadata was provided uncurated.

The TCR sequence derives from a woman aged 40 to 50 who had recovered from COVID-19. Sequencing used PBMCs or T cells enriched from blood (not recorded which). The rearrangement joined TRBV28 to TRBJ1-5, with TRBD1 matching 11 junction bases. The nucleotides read TGTGCCAGCGACCCGGCGGACAGGGGGCGAAATCAGCCCCAGCATTTT. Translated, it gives CASDPADRGRNQPQHF. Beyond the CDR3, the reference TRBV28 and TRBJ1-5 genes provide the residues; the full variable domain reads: DVKVTQSSRYLVKRTGEKVFLECVQDMDHENMFWYRQDPGLGLRLIYFSYDVKMKEKGDIPEGYSVSREKKERFSLILESASTNQTSMYLCASDPADRGRNQPQHFGDGTRLSIL.